Listed here is a single T cell receptor beta chain. Its antigen remains undetermined. No much larger clone exists at a distance of one base, and base qualities are not known. The sample originates from a study of molecular identifiers for immune sequencing clone quantification listed by TCRdb under 2018. Regarding the study in general: For a replicate experiment, the RNA from either around 20,000 or 99,000 naive CD8 T cells was divided into five aliquots, and four of those aliquots went on to sequencing. This methods study benchmarked molecular-identifier clustering-based TCR repertoire sequencing (MIDCIRS) and TCR RNA copy counting, using CD8 T cells to do so.

The full study reports these points: Spiked-in Jurkat TCR RNA (10 copies' worth), which is not part of the donor repertoire, was contained in the naive libraries. A single cell's worth of spiked-in Jurkat TCR RNA was reported detectable even among 750,000 to 1,000,000 naive CD8 T cells. Highly expanded clone sizes could be underestimated if identical TCR molecules share a barcode. When barcode sub-clustering was omitted, TCR diversity was inflated by chimeric consensus sequences, with chimeras reaching as high as 47%. Modeling estimated about 3 recovered TCR RNA copies per cell, compared with about ten by digital PCR, which implies 30% to 35% capture efficiency. In CMV-specific effector cells, clones with more than 20 RNA copies accounted for over 99% of molecules, whereas in naive cells such clones accounted for under 1%.

After removal of 3 bases from V and 4 bases from J, the junction retains 14 bases not matched to a gene. Including the terminal cysteine and phenylalanine, the CDR3 comprises 17 residues. Kept here is only the CDR3 DNA, which spans 51 bases and is read in frame from base 1. In the germline V gene (reference sequence), CDR1 corresponds to LGHDT and CDR2 to YNNKEL. Libraries of naive CD8 T cells were built from about 20,000 to 1,000,000 sorted cells, with 10%, 30% or 50% of the purified RNA used. Naive CD8 T cells, defined as CD8+CD4-CCR7+CD45RA+, were FACS-sorted into RLT Plus buffer on a BD FACSAria II. Detection sensitivity was tested by spiking Jurkat RNA equal to some 11 TCR copies' worth into samples containing roughly 19,000-1,000,000 naive CD8 T cells. Enrichment of CD8 T cells was done with RosetteSep CD8+ T Cell Enrichment Cocktail plus Ficoll-Paque, and ACK red cell lysis came afterward.

The library came from PCR. Reads for this sample came from a NextSeq 500. Bulk TCR libraries were generated as previously described, with the TCR primers listed in Table S5 used. Purification of total RNA was performed with the Qiagen AllPrep DNA/RNA kit. Before analysis, reads from multiple sequencing runs of one library were combined. From the authors' description of their analysis: Reads were retained only if the reads had an exact TCR constant sequence, and the retained reads were trimmed to 150 nt and grouped according to their 12-nt molecular barcodes. Within each barcode group, reads were sub-clustered at a 15% Levenshtein threshold, and quality-weighted consensus sequences were built per RNA molecule. Non-functional sequences were discarded, and so were lower-count sequences lying one edit away from another sequence. Based on fitting two negative binomial distributions, any barcode sub-cluster with under 20% of the maximum read count was discarded. The public reads were reprocessed in TCRdb via fastp at Q25 and MiXCR, keeping in-frame beta chains. Here each entry gathers all rows of one CDR3 protein and keeps the most common genes and DNA. TCRdb's processing, not the authors', yielded these V and J calls. In all, the sample holds hundreds of thousands of distinct CDR3 sequences, and 25% of those were seen once. In total, the top ten clones hold about 0.81% of the sample.

The chain couples TRBV3-1 to TRBJ2-5, and TRBD2 matches 7 of the central bases. Sequenced: naive CD8+ T cells from blood, with Jurkat cell RNA spiked in. Taken with the paper, the label for cell subset or site translates to: FACS-sorted CD8+CD4-CCR7+CD45RA+ naive T cells. The sequence came from a human donor in good health. Some libraries in this study had Jurkat cell RNA spiked in. Here the CDR3 is given as CASSQAGESAWGETQYF. The nucleotide sequence reads as follows: TGTGCCAGCAGCCAGGCGGGGGAGTCAGCTTGGGGAGAGACCCAGTACTTC.